Listed here are 16 T cell receptor beta chains from one sample, sequenced in a study of T cell responses to AZD1222 COVID-19 vaccine. The table came from immunoSEQ multiplex PCR; TCRdb's copy has only in-frame clones and leaves some out. The table records 100,000 to 130,000 clones, around nine tenths of them present only once. The sequences come from peripheral blood, collected on day 0 of AZD1222 vaccination. These receptors all come from an adult in good health.

This chain joins TRBV6-5 and TRBJ1-4; 7 bases match TRBD1. Unmatched junction bases numbered 5, after V lost 2 bases and J lost 8 bases. This CDR3 is 14 amino acids long. Germline values: CDR1 MNHEY, CDR2 SVGAGI. CDR3 bases: TGTGCCAGCAGTTACCGACAGGGTTGGGAAAAACTGTTTTTT. This encodes CASSYRQGWEKLFF.

In this sample, this clone turned up once. V usage is TRBV5-5 and J usage is TRBJ1-2; no clear D. Germline CDR1 SGHKS, CDR2 YYEKEE (reference sequence). This CDR3 contains 13 residues. V shed 3 bases and J shed 3 bases, with 9 bases lying between them. This CDR3 reads CASSSAGDYGYTF. For the CDR3, the DNA is TGTGCCAGCAGCTCTGCGGGAGACTATGGCTACACCTTC.

J is TRBJ1-5 and V is TRBV7-2; 7 bases align to TRBD1. The length of the CDR3 is 15 residues. Germline assignment: CDR1 SGHTA and CDR2 FQGNSA. V was clipped by 5 bases and J by 5 bases; unmatched bases: 9. The CDR3 sequence: CASSHRQGSYQPQHF. The CDR3 DNA reads TGTGCCAGCAGCCACCGACAGGGATCCTATCAGCCCCAGCATTTT.

This clone occurred once. The J gene is TRBJ1-1, the V gene TRBV12-3 or TRBV12-4; D possibly corresponds to TRBD1 (5 bases). The length of the CDR3 is 13 residues. Trimming pared 8 bases from V and 3 bases from J, leaving 13 bases between. The CDR3 sequence: CASASVRDTEAFF. CDR3 nucleotide sequence: TGTGCCAGCGCGTCGGTCAGGGACACTGAAGCTTTCTTT.

The rearrangement uses TRBV19 and TRBJ2-5; possibly TRBD1 or TRBD2 for D (5 bases each). The CDR3 runs to 13 residues. Germline CDR1 and CDR2: LNHDA and SQIVND (reference sequence). Trimming left V 4 bases short and J 5 bases short, with 11 bases between. This chain's CDR3 is CASSTLEGETQYF. DNA of the CDR3: TGTGCCAGTAGTACCCTAGAGGGGGAGACCCAGTACTTC.

Of note for this clone: Additional DNA sequences in this sample encode the identical CDR3. The chain recombines TRBV4-2 with TRBJ2-3, with D hard to call. CDR3 length equals 13 residues. V dropped 0 bases and J dropped 6 bases, with 7 bases sitting between them. The germline gives CDR1 LGHNA, CDR2 YNFKEQ. Here the CDR3 reads CASSQDSGDTQYF. For the CDR3, the DNA is TGTGCCAGCAGCCAAGATTCGGGTGATACGCAGTATTTT.

The rearrangement links TRBV5-1 to TRBJ2-3, with 10 nucleotides matching TRBD2. There are 14 residues in the CDR3. Trimming removed 5 bases from V and 5 bases from J; junction bases left unmatched: 5. Germline CDR1 is SGHRS and CDR2 is YFSETQ. CDR3 loop: CASSSGGRLDTQYF. The DNA of the CDR3 is TGCGCCAGCAGTAGCGGGGGGAGGTTAGATACGCAGTATTTT.

This chain connects TRBV9 to TRBJ2-3; D possibly uses TRBD1 or TRBD2 (5 bases each). Germline V gene data show CDR1 as SGDLS and CDR2 as YYNGEE. The CDR3 spans 16 residues. Trimming stripped 4 bases from V and 1 base from J, with 16 bases between. This chain's CDR3 is CASSLRSGPRTDTQYF. The CDR3 DNA is TGTGCCAGCAGCCTGAGATCGGGGCCACGCACAGATACGCAGTATTTT.

The chain uses TRBV27 and TRBJ1-4, with TRBD1 matching over 9 bases. V was pared by 5 bases and J by 7 bases, with 8 bases of the junction left unmatched. This CDR3 region has 15 residues. The germline V gene encodes CDR1 MNHEY and CDR2 SMNVEV (reference sequence). The CDR3 loop is CASSDSGQGGEKLFF. The CDR3 nucleotides read TGTGCCAGCAGTGATTCGGGACAGGGCGGTGAAAAACTGTTTTTT.

This clone was detected only a few times. This chain uses TRBV5-4 with TRBJ1-1, with a tentative D call TRBD1 (6 bases). The V gene's germline CDR1 is SGHNT and CDR2 YYREEE (reference sequence). Trimming shortened V by 2 bases and J by 10 bases, and 24 bases separated the two germline ends. The CDR3 spans 16 residues. The CDR3 loop reads CASSFGQRSLPRGAFF. CDR3 coding DNA: TGTGCCAGCAGCTTTGGACAGAGAAGCCTCCCCCGTGGAGCTTTCTTT.

Remarks on this clone: This specimen includes other DNA sequences encoding the same CDR3. The chain couples TRBV24-1 to TRBJ2-3; TRBD2 matches 8 bases. CDR1 KGHDR and CDR2 SFDVKD come from the germline V gene. The J segment lost 1 base and the V segment lost 3 bases, leaving 5 bases of the junction unmatched. CDR3 length equals 16 residues. The CDR3 here is CATSDTGLAGTDTQYF. CDR3 in DNA: TGTGCCACCAGTGATACAGGACTAGCCGGCACAGATACGCAGTATTTT.

The V gene is TRBV9, the J gene TRBJ2-7; possibly TRBD2 for D (6 bases). This CDR3 contains 13 residues. V lost 0 bases, J lost 3 bases, and 7 bases lay in between. Looked up from germline, CDR1 is SGDLS and CDR2 is YYNGEE. CDR3 bases: TGTGCCAGCAGCGTAGGCGGGATCTACGAGCAGTACTTC. It specifies CASSVGGIYEQYF. Looking up the rest from reference TRBV9 and TRBJ2-7 gives the full variable domain: DSGVTQTPKHLITATGQRVTLRCSPRSGDLSVYWYQQSLDQGLQFLIQYYNGEERAKGNILERFSAQQFPDLHSELNLSSLELGDSALYFCASSVGGIYEQYFGPGTRLTVT.

This chain connects TRBV4-3 to TRBJ2-3, with TRBD2 matching over 10 bases. J was trimmed by 4 bases and V by 1 base; bases with no gene match: 11. The CDR3 covers 18 residues. CDR1 LGHNA and CDR2 YSLEER come from the germline V gene. The CDR3 loop is CASSQAARPAGGADTQYF. For the CDR3, the DNA is TGCGCCAGCAGCCAAGCGGCCCGCCCAGCGGGGGGGGCAGATACGCAGTATTTT.

The genes are TRBV29-1 and TRBJ1-2; D is possibly TRBD1 (6 bases). The CDR3 runs 12 residues. Germline CDR1 is SQVTM and CDR2 is ANQGSEA. Trimming took 7 bases from V and 8 from J, leaving 17 bases between them. The DNA of the CDR3 is TGCAGCGCCCGCCCTGGAGGGGGGGGCTACACCTTC. It encodes CSARPGGGGYTF.

The chain joins TRBV19 to TRBJ2-2; D ambiguous. With 3 bases removed from V and 1 base from J, the gap between germline ends came to 3 bases. The length of the CDR3 is 13 residues. CDR1 is LNHDA and CDR2 is SQIVND in the germline V gene (reference sequence). The CDR3 sequence: CASSMGNTGELFF. The CDR3 bases are TGTGCCAGTAGTATGGGGAACACCGGGGAGCTGTTTTTT.

V and J are TRBV7-2 and TRBJ2-3; a possible D gene is TRBD2 (5 bases). From germline, CDR1 is SGHTA and CDR2 FQGNSA. This CDR3 is 13 amino acids long. V dropped 7 bases and J dropped 1 base, with 9 bases sitting between them. The CDR3 loop is CASKFGGTDTQYF. For the CDR3, the DNA is TGTGCCAGCAAATTCGGGGGCACAGATACGCAGTATTTT. Full variable domain (remainder filled in from reference TRBV7-2 and TRBJ2-3): GAGVSQSPSNKVTEKGKDVELRCDPISGHTALYWYRQSLGQGLEFLIYFQGNSAPDKSGLPSDRFSAERTGGSVSTLTIQRTQQEDSAVYLCASKFGGTDTQYFGPGTRLTVL.